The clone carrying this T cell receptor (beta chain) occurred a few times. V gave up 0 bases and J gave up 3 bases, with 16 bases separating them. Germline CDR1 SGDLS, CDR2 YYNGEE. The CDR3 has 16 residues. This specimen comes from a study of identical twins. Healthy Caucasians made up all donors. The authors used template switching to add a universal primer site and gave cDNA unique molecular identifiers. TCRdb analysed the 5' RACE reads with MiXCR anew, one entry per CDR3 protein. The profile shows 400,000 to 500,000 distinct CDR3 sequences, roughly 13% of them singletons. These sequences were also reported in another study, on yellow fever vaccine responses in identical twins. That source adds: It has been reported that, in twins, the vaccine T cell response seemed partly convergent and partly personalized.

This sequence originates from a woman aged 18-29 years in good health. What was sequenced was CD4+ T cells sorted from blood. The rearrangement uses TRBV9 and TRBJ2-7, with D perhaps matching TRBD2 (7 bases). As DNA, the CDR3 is TGTGCCAGCAGCGTAGGGGGGGCTAGCGGCAGCTACGAGCAGTACTTC. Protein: CASSVGGASGSYEQYF.